Here is one T cell receptor (beta chain) with its context. In the study's own analysis: Scientists estimated how many nucleated cells there were by amplifying reference gene primers. The method was immunoSEQ multiplex PCR; TCRdb's version includes in-frame clones alone and lacks a portion of them. That table is the source of V, J and clone size, and D and trimming were worked out from the DNA. The sample lists around 90,000 clones; 80% to 95% were seen once. This sample is part of a study of blood T cell repertoires in COVID-19. Study information: Material from acute and convalescent COVID-19 was sourced from the United States, Italy and Spain. The cDNA or gDNA used as material had been derived from T cells, B-cell-depleted T cells, or PBMCs.

Trimming took 0 bases from V and 0 from J, leaving 13 bases between them. Germline CDR1 SGHNT, CDR2 YYREEE (reference sequence). CDR3 size: 17 residues. The chain has TRBV5-4 and TRBJ1-5, with a weak D call TRBD1 (6 bases). The sequence derives from a woman aged 60 to 75 with active COVID-19. Sequencing was carried out using peripheral blood. The DNA of the CDR3 is TGTGCCAGCAGCTTGGGGCCGGGACAAGATAGCAATCAGCCCCAGCATTTT. Its protein product is CASSLGPGQDSNQPQHF.